Sequencing of this T cell receptor beta chain was carried out in a study of tumor-infiltrating lymphocytes in oesophageal squamous cell carcinoma. The CDR3 length is 15 residues. Germline V lookup: CDR1 MDHEN, CDR2 SYDVKM. TCRdb fed the PCR reads into MiXCR, producing one record per CDR3 protein. Counted here are under 20,000 distinct CDR3 sequences, around 43% occurring once; the ten biggest clones make up around a third. Sample: normal esophageal tissue next to the tumor. This TCR was recovered from a female donor with esophageal squamous cell carcinoma. V and J are TRBV28 and TRBJ1-3; no reliable D call. The closer fit of TRBJ1-5 to the DNA end suggests the J call may be wrong. For the CDR3, the DNA is TGTGCCAGCAGTTTCGGGGTAACGGTCAATCAGCCCCAGCATTTT. This codes for CASSFGVTVNQPQHF.